One and the same sample provided the 8 T cell receptor beta chains below, sequenced in a study of T cell repertoires in cytomegalovirus infection. Each CDR3 protein is one row after TCRdb ran MiXCR on the reads. This table has 650,000 to 850,000 distinct CDR3 sequences, 25% to 35% appearing once. Their antigens are not known. The sequencing here drew on cultured CD8+ T cells from PBMCs, taken from culture after CMV antigen stimulation. Every receptor here comes from a human donor in good health (CMV status not recorded). Some clones in this sample may be carry-over from other donors' samples.

This clonotype has only a few counts. The chain links TRBV6-2 or TRBV6-3 to TRBJ2-5, with 8 bases lining up with TRBD1. The germline V gene has CDR1 MNHEY and CDR2 SVGEGT. There are 15 residues in the CDR3. Germline trimming cut 0 bases from V and 2 bases from J; bases unmatched to any gene: 2. The CDR3 here is CASSYSTGDQETQYF. As DNA, the CDR3 is TGTGCCAGCAGTTACTCGACAGGGGATCAAGAGACCCAGTACTTC.

The chain uses TRBV27 and TRBJ2-3; 7 bases match TRBD1. V lost 8 bases to trimming and J lost 1 base; unmatched junction nucleotides: 12. The CDR3 runs 16 residues. From germline, CDR1 is MNHEY and CDR2 SMNVEV (reference sequence). The CDR3 here is CASSADRTSGTDTQYF. In nucleotides, the CDR3 is TGTGCCAGCTCTGCGGACAGGACGTCTGGCACAGATACGCAGTATTTT.

The sample holds one count of this clonotype. This chain links TRBV5-1 with TRBJ2-3; D gene uncertain. Germline V gives CDR1 SGHRS, CDR2 YFSETQ. The CDR3 has 15 amino acids. V was cut by 0 bases and J by 0 bases, with 8 bases left in between. In DNA, the CDR3 is TGCGCCAGCAGCTTGGAATCGCTAAGCACAGATACGCAGTATTTT. Translating gives CASSLESLSTDTQYF.

This clonotype was recorded a few times. The chain links TRBV5-4 to TRBJ2-5, with TRBD2 matching over 10 bases. This CDR3 region has 15 residues. With V trimmed by 1 base and J by 2 bases, 2 bases remained unmatched. The V gene's germline CDR1 is SGHNT and CDR2 YYREEE (reference sequence). The DNA of the CDR3 is TGTGCCAGCAGCTTGAGTAGCGGGGGGCAAGAGACCCAGTACTTC. Its translation is CASSLSSGGQETQYF.

As DNA, the CDR3 is TGTGCCAGCAGTTTATCTTTGACAAGTGGAAACACCATATATTTT. It encodes CASSLSLTSGNTIYF. V is TRBV27 and J is TRBJ1-3; unclear D gene. Germline V CDR1 and CDR2: MNHEY, SMNVEV (reference sequence). The CDR3 spans 15 residues. Trimming shortened V by 0 bases and J by 3 bases, and 9 bases separated the two germline ends.

The chain has TRBV15 and TRBJ1-6, with unresolved D. V dropped 0 bases and J dropped 10 bases, with 16 bases sitting between them. Germline CDR1 is LNHNV and CDR2 is YYDKDF (reference sequence). The CDR3 sequence is 16 residues long. The CDR3 is CATSRDYVTGRSPLHF. The CDR3 DNA sequence: TGTGCCACCAGCAGAGATTACGTGACCGGGCGGTCACCCCTCCACTTT.

There are a few counts of this clonotype. The chain is built from TRBV10-1 and TRBJ1-4; D gene unclear. Germline CDR1 WNHNN, CDR2 SYGVQD (reference sequence). Trimming took off 6 bases at V and 12 bases at J, with 14 bases between the two ends. The CDR3 spans 12 residues. CDR3 loop: CASSEGWEELFF. As DNA, the CDR3 is TGCGCCAGCAGCGAAGGATGGGAAGAACTGTTTTTT.

The sample holds many counts of this clonotype. This chain joins TRBV7-8 and TRBJ2-1; TRBD2 is a possible D gene (7 bases). V was shortened by 1 base and J by 5 bases, with 18 bases between the two germline ends. The CDR3 loop spans 17 amino acids. The germline gives CDR1 SGHVS, CDR2 FQNEAQ. CDR3 region: CASSLVHSGEGHNEQFF. In DNA, the CDR3 is TGTGCCAGCAGCTTAGTCCACTCAGGGGAGGGGCACAATGAGCAGTTCTTC.